The TCR beta chain under discussion was sequenced for a study of early T cells in non-severe SARS-CoV-2 infection. Study context: The study sequenced bulk RNA from unsorted whole blood, with chains unpaired. Whole-study findings and limits: The VDJdb matching leaned toward anti-spike CD8 responses and overlooked private and CD4 specificities.

TCRdb recomputed calls from the 5' RACE reads with MiXCR, one row per CDR3 protein. The profile covers 85,000 to 120,000 distinct CDR3 sequences, with around 13% appearing a single time and about 5.7% taken by the ten largest. The V gene's germline CDR1 is MGHRA and CDR2 YSYEKL. V lost 1 base and J 5 bases, leaving 11 bases between the germline ends. The length of the CDR3 is 14 residues. This clonotype has a handful of counts. Its specificity is unknown. The receptor was isolated from an adult who was a healthcare worker with PCR-confirmed SARS-CoV-2 infection or an uninfected control (not recorded which). The V and J genes are TRBV4-1 and TRBJ2-5, with D unclear. The sample taken for sequencing was whole blood. In DNA, the CDR3 is TGCGCCAGCAGCCAAGCATCCCCCAGGGAGACCCAGTACTTC. It translates to CASSQASPRETQYF.